This T cell receptor (beta chain) was sequenced during a study of shared clonotypes between healthy human individuals. Germline CDR1 and CDR2: MDHEN and SYDVKM. The CDR3 totals 17 residues. The J segment lost 1 base and the V segment lost 8 bases, leaving 14 bases of the junction unmatched. Assay: immunoSEQ multiplex PCR; the TCRdb copy retains only in-frame clones and omits some. The sample consists of under 650,000 clones, almost 97% of them appearing once. Sequencing was done on a sample of naive CD4+ T cells sorted from blood. Subset of the sample: CD45RA+ positively selected. The genes are TRBV28 and TRBJ1-5, with 7 bases aligning to TRBD1. This TCR was sampled from a woman aged 25 to 45 in good health. This CDR3 is CASWTRNRGFSNQPQHF. The CDR3 coding sequence is TGTGCCAGCTGGACTCGGAACAGGGGTTTCAGCAATCAGCCCCAGCATTTT.